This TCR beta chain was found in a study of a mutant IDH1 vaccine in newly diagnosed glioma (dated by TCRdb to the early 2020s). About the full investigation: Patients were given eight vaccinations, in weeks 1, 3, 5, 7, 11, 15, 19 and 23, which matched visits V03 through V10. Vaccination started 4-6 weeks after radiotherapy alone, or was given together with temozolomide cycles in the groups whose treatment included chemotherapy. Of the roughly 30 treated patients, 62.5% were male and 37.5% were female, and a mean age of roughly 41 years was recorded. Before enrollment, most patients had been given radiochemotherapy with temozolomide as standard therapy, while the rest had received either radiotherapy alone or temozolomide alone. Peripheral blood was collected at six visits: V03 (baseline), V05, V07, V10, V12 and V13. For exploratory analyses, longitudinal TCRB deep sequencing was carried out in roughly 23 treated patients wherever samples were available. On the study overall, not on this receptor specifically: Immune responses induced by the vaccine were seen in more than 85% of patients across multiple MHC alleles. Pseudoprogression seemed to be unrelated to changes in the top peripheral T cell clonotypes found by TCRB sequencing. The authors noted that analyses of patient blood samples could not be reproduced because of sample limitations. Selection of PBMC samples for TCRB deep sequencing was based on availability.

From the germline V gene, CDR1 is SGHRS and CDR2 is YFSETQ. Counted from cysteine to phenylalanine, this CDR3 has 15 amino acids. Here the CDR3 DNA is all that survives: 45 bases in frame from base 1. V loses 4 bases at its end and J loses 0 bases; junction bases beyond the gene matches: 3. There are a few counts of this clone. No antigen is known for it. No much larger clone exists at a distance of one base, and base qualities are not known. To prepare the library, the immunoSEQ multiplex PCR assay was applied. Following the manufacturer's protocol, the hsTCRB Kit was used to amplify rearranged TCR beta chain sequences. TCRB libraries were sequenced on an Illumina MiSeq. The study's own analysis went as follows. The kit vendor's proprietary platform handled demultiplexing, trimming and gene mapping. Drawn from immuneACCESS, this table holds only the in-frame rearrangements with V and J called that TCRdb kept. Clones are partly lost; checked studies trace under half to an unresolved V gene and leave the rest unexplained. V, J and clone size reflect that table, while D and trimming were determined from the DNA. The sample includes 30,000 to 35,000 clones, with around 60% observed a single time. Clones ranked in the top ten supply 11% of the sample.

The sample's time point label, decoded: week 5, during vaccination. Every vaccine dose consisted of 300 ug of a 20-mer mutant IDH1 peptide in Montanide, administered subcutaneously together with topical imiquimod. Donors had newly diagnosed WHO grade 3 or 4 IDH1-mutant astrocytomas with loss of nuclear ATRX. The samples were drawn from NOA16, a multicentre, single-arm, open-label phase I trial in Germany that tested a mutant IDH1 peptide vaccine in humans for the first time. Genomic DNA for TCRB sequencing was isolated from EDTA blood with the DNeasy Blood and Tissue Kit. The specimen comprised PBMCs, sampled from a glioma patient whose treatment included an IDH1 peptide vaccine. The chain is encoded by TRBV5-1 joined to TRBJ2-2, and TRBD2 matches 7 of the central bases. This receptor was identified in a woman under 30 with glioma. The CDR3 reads CASSPSGTNTGELFF. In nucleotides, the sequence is TGCGCCAGCAGCCCGAGCGGGACGAACACCGGGGAGCTGTTTTTT.